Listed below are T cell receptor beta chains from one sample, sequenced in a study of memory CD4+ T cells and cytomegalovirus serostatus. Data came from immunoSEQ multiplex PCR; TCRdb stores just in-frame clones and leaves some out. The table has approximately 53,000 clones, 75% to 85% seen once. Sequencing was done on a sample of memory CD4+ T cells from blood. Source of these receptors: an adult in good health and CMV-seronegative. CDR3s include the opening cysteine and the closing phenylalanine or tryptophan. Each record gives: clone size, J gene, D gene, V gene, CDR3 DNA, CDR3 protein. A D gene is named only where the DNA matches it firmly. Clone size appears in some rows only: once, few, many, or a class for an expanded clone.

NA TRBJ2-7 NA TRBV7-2 TGTGCCAGCAGCTATGACCAAGCCTCCGTACTCGAGCAGTACTTC CASSYDQASVLEQYF
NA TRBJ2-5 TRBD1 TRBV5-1 TGCGCCAGCAGGCAGAGGACAGGGGCCAACCAAGAGACCCAGTACTTC CASRQRTGANQETQYF
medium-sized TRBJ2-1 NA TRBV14 TGTGCCAGCAGCCGAAAGGGGAGGAGGGTTAATGAGCAGTTCTTC CASSRKGRRVNEQFF
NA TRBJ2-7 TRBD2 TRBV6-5 TGTGCCAGCAGTTACCGGGCTAGCGGATCCTACGAGCAGTACTTC CASSYRASGSYEQYF
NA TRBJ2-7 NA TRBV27 TGTGCCAGCAGTTTCCAGCCCTCCTACGAGCAGTACTTC CASSFQPSYEQYF
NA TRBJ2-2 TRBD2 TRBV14 TGTGCCAGCAGCCGGACTAGCGGGAGCACCGGGGAGCTGTTTTTT CASSRTSGSTGELFF
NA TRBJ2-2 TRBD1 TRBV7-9 TGTGCCAGCAGCCGGGACAGATCTCTGTTTTTT CASSRDRSLFF
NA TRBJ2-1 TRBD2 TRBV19 TGTGCCAGTAGTATAGGAGGACTAGCGGGGACTGAGCAGTTCTTC CASSIGGLAGTEQFF
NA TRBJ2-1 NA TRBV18 TGTGCCAGCTCAGGGTATGCCTACAATGAGCAGTTCTTC CASSGYAYNEQFF
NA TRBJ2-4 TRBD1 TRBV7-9 TGTGCCAGCAGCCCGTCATTGAGACAGGGGAAGGGCAAAAACATTCAGTACTTC CASSPSLRQGKGKNIQYF
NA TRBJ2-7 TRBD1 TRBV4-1 TGCGCCAGCAGCCTCTGGACAGGGACTTACGAGCAGTACTTC CASSLWTGTYEQYF
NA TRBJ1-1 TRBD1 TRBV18 TGTGCCAGCTCACCCGCTTATTCTCCGGGACAGAGACCGGTAGAAGCTTTCTTT CASSPAYSPGQRPVEAFF
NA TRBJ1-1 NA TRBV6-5 TGTGCCAGCAGTTACTCGATTTCAGGGGACACTGAAGCTTTCTTT CASSYSISGDTEAFF
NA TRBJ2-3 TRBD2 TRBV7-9 TGTGCCAGCAGCTTACCGAGAAGACTAGCGGGAGCAGCAGATACGCAGTATTTT CASSLPRRLAGAADTQYF
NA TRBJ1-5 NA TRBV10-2 TGCGCCAGCAGAGGATCAGGGCGCAATCAGCCCCAGCATTTT CASRGSGRNQPQHF
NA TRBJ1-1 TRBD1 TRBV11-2 TGTGCCAGCAGCTCTGGACAGGAGTGGACTGAAGCTTTCTTT CASSSGQEWTEAFF
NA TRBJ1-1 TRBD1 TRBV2 TGTGCCAGCAGTGAGACAGGGGGAGTCACTGAAGCTTTCTTT CASSETGGVTEAFF
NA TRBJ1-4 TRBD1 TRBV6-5 TGTGCCAGCAGGCCCACCGGGACAGTAAATGAAAAACTGTTTTTT CASRPTGTVNEKLFF
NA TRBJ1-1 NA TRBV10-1 TGCGCCAGCAGTGGGGACACAGAGGGAACTGAAGCTTTCTTT CASSGDTEGTEAFF
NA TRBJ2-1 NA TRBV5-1 TGCGCCAGCTCGCAGGGAAATGAGCAGTTCTTC CASSQGNEQFF
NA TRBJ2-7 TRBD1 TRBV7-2 TGTGCCAGCAGCGATACCATGGACAGGGCCAAATACGAGCAGTACTTC CASSDTMDRAKYEQYF
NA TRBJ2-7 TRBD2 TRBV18 TGTGCCAGCTCAGCCACTAGCGGGAGTTACGAGCAGTACTTC CASSATSGSYEQYF
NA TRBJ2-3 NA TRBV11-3 TGTGCCAGCAGCCCTCGGGACACCGGGACAGATACGCAGTATTTT CASSPRDTGTDTQYF
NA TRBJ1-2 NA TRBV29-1 TGCAGCGTCCCATACGGGGGGTGGGGTGGCTACACCTTC CSVPYGGWGGYTF
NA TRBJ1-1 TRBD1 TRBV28 TGTGCCTTCGACAGGGGCACCACGAACACTGAAGCTTTCTTT CAFDRGTTNTEAFF
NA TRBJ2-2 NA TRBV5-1 TGCGCCAGCAGCCATGAGTTTGGTTCCGGGGAGCTGTTTTTT CASSHEFGSGELFF
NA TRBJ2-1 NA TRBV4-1 TGCGCCAGCAGCCTCCAACGCTCGGTAGCCTACAATGAGCAGTTCTTC CASSLQRSVAYNEQFF
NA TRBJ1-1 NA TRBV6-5 TGTGCCAGCAGTTTCTCCTTATGGGGGACCACTGAAGCTTTCTTT CASSFSLWGTTEAFF
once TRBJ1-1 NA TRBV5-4 TGTGCCAGCAGCTTGGGGGGGCGCGGCACTGAAGCTTTCTTT CASSLGGRGTEAFF